These T cell receptor beta chains were read from a single sample in a study of response to subunit inactivated influenza vaccine. TCRdb reprocessed the RT-PCR reads with MiXCR, giving one entry per CDR3 protein. The table lists hundreds of thousands of distinct CDR3 sequences, about 15% of them singletons. Material: PBMCs from blood, obtained 14 days before vaccination. The receptors were gathered from a man aged 45-65 years who received an inactivated influenza vaccine. The CDR3 runs from the conserved cysteine through the conserved F or W. The order of the fields is V gene, clone size, J gene, D gene, CDR3 DNA, CDR3 protein. D genes are given only for firm matches. Size is stated for part of the rows, as once, few or many counts, or as a class when the clone is expanded.

TRBV6-5	few	TRBJ2-1	-	TGTGCCAGCAGTTCTACTCTGGTCAGGGCGACTGAGCAGTTCTTC	CASSSTLVRATEQFF
TRBV28	-	TRBJ2-7	-	TGTGCCAGCGGAACGGACCAGCGGTACGAGCAGTACTTC	CASGTDQRYEQYF
TRBV27	-	TRBJ2-2	TRBD2	TGTGCCAGCAGTCCTATCGGGGGGACCGGGGCCGGGGAGCTGTTTTTT	CASSPIGGTGAGELFF
TRBV6-1	few	TRBJ2-2	TRBD1	TGTGCCAGCAGTCGACAGGGGGCAACCGGGGAGCTGTTTTTT	CASSRQGATGELFF
TRBV12-3/TRBV12-4	-	TRBJ2-1	TRBD2	TGTGCCAGCAGTCCTGGGACTAGCGGGGGGCCTTTTAATGAGCAGTTCTTC	CASSPGTSGGPFNEQFF
TRBV3-1	few	TRBJ2-3	-	TGTGCCAGCAGCCAGATAGTGCGCACAGATACGCAGTATTTT	CASSQIVRTDTQYF
TRBV11-2	-	TRBJ2-7	-	TGTGCCAGCAGCTTAGATCGAGTCAGGGTTAGCTCCTACGAGCAGTACTTC	CASSLDRVRVSSYEQYF
TRBV14	few	TRBJ2-5	-	TGTGCCAGCAGCCAGAGCCCCTGGACTGGACAAGAGACCCAGTACTTC	CASSQSPWTGQETQYF
TRBV25-1	-	TRBJ2-6	-	TGTGCCAGCAATGAACTAGGGTCTGGGGCCAACGTCCTGACTTTC	CASNELGSGANVLTF
TRBV28	few	TRBJ2-3	TRBD2	TGTGCCAGCAGTTTTTCAGTCGGAACTAGCGAAAGCACAGATACGCAGTATTTT	CASSFSVGTSESTDTQYF
TRBV12-3/TRBV12-4	few	TRBJ2-5	-	TGTGCCAGCAGTTGGGCACAGGGCAAGGAGACCCAGTACTTC	CASSWAQGKETQYF